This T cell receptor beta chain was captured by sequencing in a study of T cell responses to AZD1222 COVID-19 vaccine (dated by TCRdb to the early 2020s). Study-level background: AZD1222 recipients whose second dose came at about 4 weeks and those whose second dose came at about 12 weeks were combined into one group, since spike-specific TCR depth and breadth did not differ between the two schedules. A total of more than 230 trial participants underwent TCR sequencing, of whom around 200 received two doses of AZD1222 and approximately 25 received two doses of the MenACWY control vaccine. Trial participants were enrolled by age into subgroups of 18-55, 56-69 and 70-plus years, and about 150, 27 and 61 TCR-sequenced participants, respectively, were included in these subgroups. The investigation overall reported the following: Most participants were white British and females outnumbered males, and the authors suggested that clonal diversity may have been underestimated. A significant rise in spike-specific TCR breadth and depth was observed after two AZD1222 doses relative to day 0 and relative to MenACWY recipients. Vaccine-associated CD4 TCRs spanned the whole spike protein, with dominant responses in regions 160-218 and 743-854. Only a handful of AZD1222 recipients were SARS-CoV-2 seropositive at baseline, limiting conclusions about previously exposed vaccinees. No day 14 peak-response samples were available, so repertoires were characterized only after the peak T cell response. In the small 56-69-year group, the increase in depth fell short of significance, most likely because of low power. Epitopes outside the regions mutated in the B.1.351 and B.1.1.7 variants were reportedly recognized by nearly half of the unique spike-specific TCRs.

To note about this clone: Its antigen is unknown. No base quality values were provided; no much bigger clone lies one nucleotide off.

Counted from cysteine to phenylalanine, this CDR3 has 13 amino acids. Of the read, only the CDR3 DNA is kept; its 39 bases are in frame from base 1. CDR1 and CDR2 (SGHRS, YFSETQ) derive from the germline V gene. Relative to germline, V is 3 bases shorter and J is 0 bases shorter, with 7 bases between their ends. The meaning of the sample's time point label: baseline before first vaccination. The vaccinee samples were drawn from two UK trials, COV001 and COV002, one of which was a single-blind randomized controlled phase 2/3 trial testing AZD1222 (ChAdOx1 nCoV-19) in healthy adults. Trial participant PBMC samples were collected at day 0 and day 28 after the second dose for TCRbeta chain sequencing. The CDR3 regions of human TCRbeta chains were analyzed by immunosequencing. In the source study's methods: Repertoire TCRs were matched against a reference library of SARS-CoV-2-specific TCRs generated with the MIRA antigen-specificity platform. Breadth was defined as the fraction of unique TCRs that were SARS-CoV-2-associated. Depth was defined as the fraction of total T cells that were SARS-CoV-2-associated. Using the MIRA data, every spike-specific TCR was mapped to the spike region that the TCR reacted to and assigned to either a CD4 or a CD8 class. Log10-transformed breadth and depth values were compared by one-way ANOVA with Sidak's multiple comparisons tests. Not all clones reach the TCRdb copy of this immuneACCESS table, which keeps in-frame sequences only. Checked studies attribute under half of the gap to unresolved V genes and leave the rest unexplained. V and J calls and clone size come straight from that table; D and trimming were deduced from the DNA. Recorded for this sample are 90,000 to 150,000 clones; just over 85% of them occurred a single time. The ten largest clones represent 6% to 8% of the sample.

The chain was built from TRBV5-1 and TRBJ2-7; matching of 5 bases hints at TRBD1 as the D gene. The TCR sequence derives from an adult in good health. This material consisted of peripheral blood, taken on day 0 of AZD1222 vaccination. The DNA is TGCGCCAGCAGCTCGGACAACTCCTACGAGCAGTACTTC. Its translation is CASSSDNSYEQYF. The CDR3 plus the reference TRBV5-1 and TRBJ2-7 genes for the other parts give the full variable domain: KAGVTQTPRYLIKTRGQQVTLSCSPISGHRSVSWYQQTPGQGLQFLFEYFSETQRNKGNFPGRFSGRQFSNSRSEMNVSTLELGDSALYLCASSSDNSYEQYFGPGTRLTVT.